The rows below give T cell receptor beta chains drawn from one sample of a study of blood T cell repertoires in COVID-19. Data came from immunoSEQ multiplex PCR; TCRdb stores just in-frame clones and leaves some out. Of some 230,000 clones detected, 85% appear once; the ten largest clones hold 0.98%. The sequenced sample was peripheral blood. These receptors all stem from a man aged 35 to 55 with acute or convalescent COVID-19. Both conserved end residues are part of each CDR3. The order of the fields is clone size, J gene, D gene, V gene, CDR3 protein, CDR3 DNA. D genes are given only for firm matches. Not every row has a clone size; where given, it reads once, few, many or a size class.

- TRBJ2-7 TRBD1 TRBV4-2 CASSQQQGGEQYF TGTGCCAGCAGCCAGCAACAGGGGGGCGAGCAGTACTTC
once TRBJ2-7 TRBD2 TRBV7-9 CASSFGREGPYEQYF TGTGCCAGCAGCTTTGGTCGGGAGGGGCCCTACGAGCAGTACTTC
once TRBJ1-6 - TRBV5-1 CASSFTGRDRDSPLHF TGCGCCAGCAGCTTTACGGGTCGAGACCGAGATTCACCCCTCCACTTT
- TRBJ1-1 - TRBV6-5 CASRREGTEAFF TGTGCCAGCAGACGGGAGGGGACTGAAGCTTTCTTT
- TRBJ1-6 - TRBV7-2 CASSLSQNNSPLHF TGTGCCAGCAGCTTATCACAGAATAATTCACCCCTCCACTTT
once TRBJ2-7 TRBD1 TRBV11-2 CASSLDTGGFLEQYF TGTGCCAGCAGCTTAGATACAGGGGGCTTTCTCGAGCAGTACTTC
- TRBJ2-7 TRBD1 TRBV2 CASFTGAYEQYF TGTGCCAGCTTCACAGGGGCCTACGAGCAGTACTTC
- TRBJ2-5 TRBD2 TRBV5-1 CASRLAGGKETQYF TGCGCCAGCAGACTAGCGGGGGGGAAAGAGACCCAGTACTTC
- TRBJ2-5 - TRBV10-3 CAISEGQGETQYF TGTGCCATCAGTGAAGGGCAGGGGGAGACCCAGTACTTC
- TRBJ2-1 TRBD2 TRBV6-4 CASSVGLAGGLNEQFF TGTGCCAGCAGTGTAGGACTAGCGGGGGGATTGAATGAGCAGTTCTTC
- TRBJ2-4 TRBD1 TRBV30 CAWGQGVLAKNIQYF TGTGCCTGGGGACAGGGGGTACTAGCCAAAAACATTCAGTACTTC
- TRBJ1-2 TRBD1 TRBV30 CAWSGTGAYGYTF TGTGCCTGGAGTGGGACAGGGGCCTATGGCTACACCTTC
- TRBJ1-1 - TRBV7-3 CASSLGGGTEAFF TGTGCCAGCAGCTTGGGGGGTGGCACTGAAGCTTTCTTT
- TRBJ2-7 - TRBV10-3 CAISENSFSYEQYF TGTGCCATCAGTGAGAATTCATTCTCCTACGAGCAGTACTTC
- TRBJ2-1 - TRBV10-1 CASSLTGNGGEQFF TGCGCCAGCAGCTTAACAGGGAACGGAGGTGAGCAGTTCTTC
- TRBJ1-2 - TRBV5-1 CASKLSPLWARYGYTF TGCGCCAGCAAGCTCTCGCCCCTATGGGCCCGCTATGGCTACACCTTC